This TCR beta chain was obtained from a study of blood T cell repertoires in COVID-19. This table comes from immunoSEQ multiplex PCR, and its TCRdb copy is limited to in-frame clones, with some not included. Of 30,000 or so clones listed, roughly 90% are singletons. This CDR3 region has 13 residues. Losses at the gene ends were 6 bases for V and 7 bases for J; bases not matched to a gene: 8. The clonotype was recovered from a human donor in a cohort sampled during active COVID-19. Sequencing input: peripheral blood. The J gene is TRBJ1-1, the V gene TRBV12-3 or TRBV12-4; 7 bases align to TRBD1. Here the CDR3 DNA reads TGTGCCAGCAGCTATGGGGGACAGCTTGAAGCTTTCTTT. As protein: CASSYGGQLEAFF.